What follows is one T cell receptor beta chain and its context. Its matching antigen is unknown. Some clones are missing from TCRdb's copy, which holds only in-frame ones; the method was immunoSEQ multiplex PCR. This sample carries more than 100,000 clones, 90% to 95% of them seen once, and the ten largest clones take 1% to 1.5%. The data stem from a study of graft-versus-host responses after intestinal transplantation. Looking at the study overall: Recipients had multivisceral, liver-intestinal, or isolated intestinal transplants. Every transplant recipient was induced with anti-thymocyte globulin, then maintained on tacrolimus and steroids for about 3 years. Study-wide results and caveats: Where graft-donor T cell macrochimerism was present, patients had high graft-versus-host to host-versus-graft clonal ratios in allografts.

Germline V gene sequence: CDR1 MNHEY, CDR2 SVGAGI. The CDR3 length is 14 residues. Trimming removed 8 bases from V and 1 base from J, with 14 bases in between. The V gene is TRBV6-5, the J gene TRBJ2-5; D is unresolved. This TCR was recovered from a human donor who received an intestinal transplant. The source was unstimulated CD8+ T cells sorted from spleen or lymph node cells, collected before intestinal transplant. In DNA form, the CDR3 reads TGTGCCAGCTGGACGTGGTTGGCCCAAGAGACCCAGTACTTC. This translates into CASWTWLAQETQYF.